A single sample is the source of the 24 T cell receptor beta chains below, sequenced in a study of T cell responses to AZD1222 COVID-19 vaccine. The protocol was immunoSEQ multiplex PCR, while the TCRdb copy is restricted to in-frame clones and leaves out a portion. Counted here are about 120,000 clones, approximately 87% occurring once; the ten biggest clones make up around 10%. Sample: peripheral blood, taken on day 0 of AZD1222 vaccination. All receptors derive from an adult in good health.

This clone showed up just a few times. This chain links TRBV28 with TRBJ1-6, with D possibly TRBD1 on 5 matching bases. CDR1 MDHEN and CDR2 SYDVKM come from the germline V gene. V shed 6 bases and J shed 0 bases, with 9 bases lying between them. The CDR3 covers 15 residues. CDR3 protein: CASRLDSSYNSPLHF. CDR3 coding DNA: TGTGCCAGCAGACTAGACAGCTCCTATAATTCACCCCTCCACTTT.

This chain uses TRBV2 with TRBJ1-4; the D is unclear. Deletions cut 1 base from V and 2 bases from J, with 14 bases between. Germline V CDR1 and CDR2: SNHLY, FYNNEI. The CDR3 spans 17 residues. CDR3 DNA: TGTGCCAGCAGTGAAGAACCGGGATTCGTCACTAATGAAAAACTGTTTTTT. It yields the protein CASSEEPGFVTNEKLFF.

The J gene is TRBJ2-2, the V gene TRBV18; D is perhaps TRBD1 or TRBD2 (5 bases each). Trimming removed 4 bases at V and 2 bases at J, with 14 bases between. The CDR3 is 16 amino acids. Germline CDR1 reads KGHSH; CDR2 reads LQKENI. CDR3 region: CASSRLRGGNTGELFF. The CDR3 nucleotides read TGTGCCAGCTCACGGTTGAGGGGCGGAAACACCGGGGAGCTGTTTTTT.

The chain carries TRBV28 and TRBJ1-2; D is perhaps TRBD1 (5 bases). Trimming shortened V by 7 bases and J by 6 bases, and 15 bases separated the two germline ends. The germline V gene has CDR1 MDHEN and CDR2 SYDVKM. This CDR3 contains 13 residues. Here the CDR3 reads CASNGAGLHGYTF. In nucleotides, the CDR3 is TGTGCCAGCAATGGTGCAGGGTTACATGGCTACACCTTC.

This clone has ten or more counts. J is TRBJ1-1 and V is TRBV2, with D uncertain. CDR1 is SNHLY and CDR2 is FYNNEI in the germline V gene. CDR3 length equals 14 residues. Trimming stripped 1 base from V and 4 bases from J, with 10 bases between. The chain's CDR3 is CASSEDGERTEAFF. The CDR3 region has the DNA TGTGCCAGCAGTGAAGACGGGGAACGCACTGAAGCTTTCTTT.

The gene calls are TRBV14 and TRBJ2-2; D call uncertain. The germline gives CDR1 SGHDN, CDR2 FVKESK. The CDR3 sequence is 14 residues long. The V end was cut by 6 bases, the J end by 3 bases, with 11 bases between. CDR3: CASRGPRDTGELFF. CDR3 nucleotides: TGTGCCAGCAGGGGCCCTCGGGACACCGGGGAGCTGTTTTTT.

The genes are TRBV19 and TRBJ2-1, with 8 bases matching TRBD2. Looked up from germline, CDR1 is LNHDA and CDR2 is SQIVND (reference sequence). CDR3 length equals 15 residues. Unmatched junction bases numbered 5, after V lost 4 bases and J lost 3 bases. CDR3 DNA: TGTGCCAGTAGTACATCTAGCGGGCGCTACAATGAGCAGTTCTTC. Encoded protein: CASSTSSGRYNEQFF.

CDR3 protein: CASSRTRQTGFHTDTQYF. DNA of the CDR3: TGCGCCAGCAGCCGAACGCGACAGACAGGGTTCCACACAGATACGCAGTATTTT. This sequence joins TRBV4-3 and TRBJ2-3, with TRBD1 matching over 7 bases. CDR1 LGHNA and CDR2 YSLEER come from the germline V gene. The CDR3 runs to 18 residues. V trimming: 4 bases; J trimming: 2 bases; junction bases outside the gene matches: 15.

The chain uses TRBV20-1 and TRBJ2-1; D is uncertain. The length of the CDR3 is 11 residues. V was shortened by 4 bases and J by 9 bases, with 10 bases between the two germline ends. Germline V gene sequence: CDR1 DFQATT, CDR2 SNEGSKA (reference sequence). For the CDR3, the DNA is TGCAGTGCTATATTCGGGCCTGAGCAGTTCTTC. Translated, it gives CSAIFGPEQFF.

Here the CDR3 reads CASSPGRGGLKEETQYF. CDR3 nucleotide sequence: TGTGCCAGCAGTCCTGGGCGGGGGGGCTTAAAGGAAGAGACCCAGTACTTC. V gene TRBV5-4 combines with J gene TRBJ2-5; TRBD2 matches at 9 bases. With 5 bases clipped from V and 3 bases from J, the junction kept 14 bases outside the gene matches. CDR3 length equals 17 residues. CDR1 and CDR2 from the germline V gene are SGHNT and YYREEE (reference sequence).

The chain carries TRBV13 and TRBJ1-3; 8 bases align to TRBD1. Losses at the gene ends were 4 bases for V and 4 bases for J; bases not matched to a gene: 9. This CDR3 is 16 amino acids long. The germline V gene encodes CDR1 PRHDT and CDR2 FYEKMQ (reference sequence). CDR3 DNA sequence: TGTGCCAGCAGCTCTGAAAGGGACAGGCGAGGAAACACCATATATTTT. It is translated as CASSSERDRRGNTIYF.

CDR3 loop: CASSSNRGQGAFF. CDR3 coding DNA: TGTGCCAGCAGCTCGAACAGGGGGCAAGGGGCTTTCTTT. This chain links TRBV27 with TRBJ1-1; 9 bases line up with TRBD1. There are 13 residues in the CDR3. V shed 6 bases and J 11 bases; nucleotides not matched to a gene: 10. Germline assignment: CDR1 MNHEY and CDR2 SMNVEV (reference sequence).

The chain couples TRBV28 to TRBJ1-4; 9 bases align to TRBD1. This CDR3 contains 13 residues. The germline CDR1 and CDR2 sequences are MDHEN and SYDVKM. With V trimmed by 8 bases and J by 7 bases, 5 bases remained unmatched. In DNA form, the CDR3 reads TGTGCCAGCGGGGACAGGGAACGTGAAAAACTGTTTTTT. Translating gives CASGDREREKLFF.

Of note for this clone: The sample has other DNA sequences that encode this CDR3 too. The CDR3 spells CASSPAGSSYEQYF. The CDR3 DNA follows: TGCGCCAGCAGTCCAGCGGGGAGCTCCTACGAGCAGTACTTC. The chain has TRBV5-1 and TRBJ2-7; 7 bases agree with TRBD2. This CDR3 spans 14 amino acids. V shed 5 bases, J shed 0 bases, and the junction held 5 bases outside the gene matches. In germline, CDR1 is SGHRS, CDR2 YFSETQ.

This chain connects TRBV19 to TRBJ2-1; D ambiguous. Germline CDR1 LNHDA, CDR2 SQIVND (reference sequence). The CDR3 is 13 amino acids. The V and J ends lost 4 bases and 3 bases respectively, with 7 bases between them. CDR3 nucleotides: TGTGCCAGTAGTAAGACTCTCTACAATGAGCAGTTCTTC. Amino acids: CASSKTLYNEQFF.

The J gene is TRBJ1-5, the V gene TRBV7-2; D is possibly TRBD1 (5 bases). The CDR3 runs to 14 residues. Germline CDR1 reads SGHTA; CDR2 reads FQGNSA. The V and J ends lost 4 bases and 7 bases respectively, with 14 bases between them. The CDR3 DNA is TGTGCCAGCAGCTCCAGCCCGAAGGGGCAGCCCCAGCATTTT. This gives the protein CASSSSPKGQPQHF.

J is TRBJ2-5 and V is TRBV6-2 or TRBV6-3, with D perhaps TRBD1 (6 bases). The CDR3 spans 16 residues. V lost 5 bases and J 5 bases, leaving 21 bases between the germline ends. The germline gives CDR1 MNHEY, CDR2 SVGEGT. CDR3 residues: CASSGPSVRGWETQYF. The CDR3 nucleotides are TGTGCCAGCAGTGGACCCTCGGTCAGGGGTTGGGAGACCCAGTACTTC.

This chain joins TRBV16 and TRBJ2-1; 7 bases map to TRBD2. Germline CDR1 is KGHSY and CDR2 is FQNENV. The J segment lost 3 bases and the V segment lost 0 bases, leaving 2 bases of the junction unmatched. The CDR3 is 15 amino acids. The CDR3 region has the DNA TGTGCCAGCAGCCAATCCGGCGGGAGCTACAATGAGCAGTTCTTC. It specifies CASSQSGGSYNEQFF. The full variable domain, in which reference TRBV16 and TRBJ2-1 provide the parts outside the CDR3, is GEEVAQTPKHLVRGEGQKAKLYCAPIKGHSYVFWYQQVLKNEFKFLISFQNENVFDETGMPKERFSAKCLPNSPCSLEIQATKLEDSAVYFCASSQSGGSYNEQFFGPGTRLTVL.

The chain employs TRBV7-2 and TRBJ2-5; no clear D gene. Trimming shortened V by 5 bases and J by 4 bases, and 14 bases separated the two germline ends. In germline, CDR1 is SGHTA, CDR2 FQGNSA. The CDR3 covers 14 residues. The CDR3 DNA reads TGTGCCAGCAGCCCGTTTTTTAGCCGAGAGACCCAGTACTTC. Amino acid sequence: CASSPFFSRETQYF. The full variable domain, its missing parts supplied by reference TRBV7-2 and TRBJ2-5, is GAGVSQSPSNKVTEKGKDVELRCDPISGHTALYWYRQSLGQGLEFLIYFQGNSAPDKSGLPSDRFSAERTGGSVSTLTIQRTQQEDSAVYLCASSPFFSRETQYFGPGTRLLVL.

This chain links TRBV4-1 with TRBJ2-1; 9 bases are shared with TRBD2. The germline gives CDR1 MGHRA, CDR2 YSYEKL. The trim removed 0 bases at V and 2 bases at J, leaving 5 bases unmatched. CDR3 size: 17 residues. CDR3 residues: CASSQDRLAETYNEQFF. CDR3 DNA: TGCGCCAGCAGCCAAGATCGACTAGCGGAGACCTACAATGAGCAGTTCTTC.

The V call is TRBV3-1 (or the pseudogene TRBV3-2), the J call TRBJ2-6, with TRBD2 identical over 9 bases. The CDR3 loop spans 20 amino acids. Germline loops: CDR1 LGHDT, CDR2 YNNKEL (reference sequence). V trimming: 0 bases; J trimming: 0 bases; junction bases outside the gene matches: 9. The CDR3 DNA sequence: TGTGCCAGCAGCCAAGAGGGTCAAGCGGGAGGTTCCTCTGGGGCCAACGTCCTGACTTTC. Protein sequence: CASSQEGQAGGSSGANVLTF.

This clone was recorded a few times. This chain links TRBV27 with TRBJ1-1; D not certain. V gave up 0 bases and J gave up 3 bases, with 5 bases separating them. Germline CDR1 and CDR2: MNHEY and SMNVEV (reference sequence). This CDR3 spans 13 amino acids. The CDR3 region is CASSLSRDTEAFF. In DNA, the CDR3 is TGTGCCAGCAGTTTATCTAGGGACACTGAAGCTTTCTTT.

CDR3 DNA sequence: TGTGCCAGCTCACAATCCGGGACAGGGGGCAAAAGGAACTATGGCTACACCTTC. This encodes CASSQSGTGGKRNYGYTF. V is TRBV18 and J is TRBJ1-2, with 12 nucleotides matching TRBD1. This CDR3 has 18 residues. The V gene's germline CDR1 is KGHSH and CDR2 LQKENI. After removal of 4 bases from V and 2 bases from J, the junction contained 11 bases not matched to a gene.

The chain links TRBV2 to TRBJ1-5; no clear D gene. Between the trimmed V and J ends, which lost 4 bases and 7 bases, there was a span of 5 bases. The CDR3 is made up of 11 amino acids. Germline V gene sequence: CDR1 SNHLY, CDR2 FYNNEI. The DNA of the CDR3 is TGTGCCAGCAGTGCGGGGCAGCCCCAGCATTTT. It codes for CASSAGQPQHF.